The 7 T cell receptor beta chains below all came from one sample that was sequenced in a study of vaccination effects on CD4 cells after COVID-19. Antigen-specific CD4+ T cells were first expanded with viral peptide pools by the ViraFEST assay and only then sequenced. Scientists isolated CD4+ T cells after a roughly ten-day culture period ended. Infection dated between March and December 2020, before the Alpha, Beta and Delta variants reached the United States. This table comes from immunoSEQ multiplex PCR, and its TCRdb copy is limited to in-frame clones, with some not included. The sample includes fewer than 60,000 clones, about 77% of them seen just once. No antigen has been identified for these receptors. This material consisted of CD4+ T cells from PBMCs cultured with HIV peptides, taken before COVID-19 vaccination. The sample's subset: HIV-1 Nef peptide pool negative control/reference culture. Source of these receptors: a human donor who had a prior SARS-CoV-2 infection.

The genes are TRBV15 and TRBJ1-3; D call uncertain. The V end was cut by 0 bases, the J end by 0 bases, with 6 bases between. CDR3 length: 15 residues. Germline CDR1 is LNHNV and CDR2 is YYDKDF (reference sequence). CDR3 bases: TGTGCCACCAGCAGAGATGCGGGCTCTGGAAACACCATATATTTT. It yields the protein CATSRDAGSGNTIYF.

The V and J genes are TRBV4-3 and TRBJ2-6; 12 bases match TRBD2. CDR3 size: 20 residues. Trimming took 3 bases from V and 0 from J; bases not matched to a gene: 9. Germline V gives CDR1 LGHNA, CDR2 YSLEER. CDR3 amino acids: CASSHPGTSGSSSGANVLTF. The DNA for the CDR3 is TGCGCCAGCAGCCATCCTGGGACTAGCGGGTCGAGCTCTGGGGCCAACGTCCTGACTTTC.

The gene calls are TRBV19 and TRBJ1-2; D ambiguous. Germline V gives CDR1 LNHDA, CDR2 SQIVND (reference sequence). The length of the CDR3 is 14 residues. V was cut by 3 bases and J by 4 bases, with 12 bases left in between. The CDR3: CASSMSWSSYGYTF. The DNA of the CDR3 is TGTGCCAGTAGTATGTCGTGGAGCTCCTATGGCTACACCTTC. The complete variable domain, with remaining parts taken from reference TRBV19 and TRBJ1-2, reads DGGITQSPKYLFRKEGQNVTLSCEQNLNHDAMYWYRQDPGQGLRLIYYSQIVNDFQKGDIAEGYSVSREKKESFPLTVTSAQKNPTAFYLCASSMSWSSYGYTFGSGTRLTVV.

J is TRBJ2-7 and V is TRBV7-2, with unresolved D. This CDR3 is 13 amino acids long. With 5 bases removed from V and 6 bases from J, the gap between germline ends came to 14 bases. Per germline, CDR1 SGHTA and CDR2 FQGNSA. CDR3 in amino acids: CASSLLGIFEQYF. CDR3 DNA: TGTGCCAGCAGCCTCCTAGGTATTTTCGAGCAGTACTTC.

J is TRBJ2-5 and V is TRBV2; 7 bases are shared with TRBD1. J gave up 5 bases and V 1 base, and 10 bases lay outside the gene matches. Germline-derived CDR1 and CDR2 are SNHLY and FYNNEI. The CDR3 extends over 16 amino acids. The CDR3 DNA sequence: TGTGCCAGCAGTGAAGTCGGGACAGCAATATTGGAGACCCAGTACTTC. This codes for CASSEVGTAILETQYF.

The J gene is TRBJ1-6, the V gene TRBV10-1, with a tentative D call TRBD1 (5 bases). Germline assignment: CDR1 WNHNN and CDR2 SYGVQD (reference sequence). Trimming removed 5 bases at V and 0 bases at J, with 11 bases between. The CDR3 length is 16 residues. DNA of the CDR3: TGCGCCAGCAGTTCGGACACGAGCTCCTATAATTCACCCCTCCACTTT. This codes for CASSSDTSSYNSPLHF.

The V call is TRBV6-6, the J call TRBJ1-1, with 7 bases that match TRBD1. V shed 5 bases and J 1 base; nucleotides not matched to a gene: 7. The V gene's germline CDR1 is MNHNY and CDR2 SVGAGI (reference sequence). The length of the CDR3 is 15 residues. CDR3 bases: TGTGCCAGCAGTCCGTTGACAGGGCAGAACACTGAAGCTTTCTTT. As protein: CASSPLTGQNTEAFF.